Each of the 5 T cell receptor beta chains below was sequenced from the same sample in a study of early T cells in non-severe SARS-CoV-2 infection. TCRdb fed the 5' RACE reads into MiXCR, producing one record per CDR3 protein. The sample carries some 87,000 distinct CDR3 sequences, roughly 13% recorded once. The specimen sequenced was whole blood. The receptors stem from an adult who was a healthcare worker with PCR-confirmed SARS-CoV-2 infection or an uninfected control (not recorded which).

This clonotype was seen more than once but under ten times. A much larger clone lies a single base off, so this may be a read error. The CDR3 spells CANSVDGYEQYF. The CDR3 DNA reads TGTGCCAACAGCGTGGACGGTTACGAGCAGTACTTC. The chain uses TRBV5-4 and TRBJ2-7; D remains ambiguous. The length of the CDR3 is 12 residues. CDR1 SGHNT and CDR2 YYREEE come from the germline V gene (reference sequence).

The chain recombines TRBV4-1 with TRBJ1-3; maybe TRBD1 (5 bases). The CDR3 is made up of 14 amino acids. V was clipped by 2 bases and J by 2 bases, with 7 bases between them. Germline assignment: CDR1 MGHRA and CDR2 YSYEKL. The CDR3 DNA follows: TGCGCCAGCAGCCAAATAGGGGCTGGAAACACCATATATTTT. As protein: CASSQIGAGNTIYF.

This clonotype was seen ten or more times. The J gene is TRBJ2-5, the V gene TRBV20-1, with 15 bases that match TRBD2. This CDR3 spans 14 amino acids. From germline, CDR1 is DFQATT and CDR2 SNEGSKA (reference sequence). J lost 6 bases, V lost 5 bases, and 4 bases had no gene match. The CDR3 bases are TGCAGTGCTGGAGGACTAGCGGGGGGGAAGACCCAGTACTTC. It codes for CSAGGLAGGKTQYF.

The table lists this clonotype with many counts. The chain is built from TRBV20-1 and TRBJ1-2; 8 bases map to TRBD1. V gave up 0 bases and J gave up 8 bases; unmatched junction bases: 5. The CDR3 runs to 13 residues. Germline-derived CDR1 and CDR2 are DFQATT and SNEGSKA (reference sequence). DNA for the CDR3: TGCAGTGCTAGAGATGGCCAGGGGGCAGGCTACACCTTC. Its protein is CSARDGQGAGYTF.

This clonotype was recorded many times. The chain recombines TRBV11-2 with TRBJ1-1, with D maybe TRBD1 (5 bases). Per germline, CDR1 SGHAT and CDR2 FQNNGV. Trimming pared 5 bases from V and 7 bases from J, leaving 17 bases between. The CDR3 is 14 residues long. The CDR3 here is CASSVMAREVEAFF. CDR3 DNA sequence: TGTGCCAGCAGCGTAATGGCCAGGGAGGTTGAAGCTTTCTTT.